The T cell receptor beta chain under discussion was sequenced for a study of human T cells and chemical hapten exposure. Each CDR3 protein is one row after TCRdb ran MiXCR on the RACE reads. Of about 120,000 distinct CDR3 sequences in the sample, approximately 10% were seen once. The CDR3 contains 14 residues. The V and J ends lost 2 bases and 2 bases respectively, with 8 bases between them. Per the germline V gene, CDR1 is SGHTA and CDR2 is FQGNSA. Time point of the sample: patch test 3, about 24 weeks after DPC sensitization. The treatment is: therapeutic diphenylcyclopropenone sensitization with weekly scalp DPC. Unseparated into fractions, whole blood served as the source from which total RNA was extracted. This clonotype was detected a few times.

V gene TRBV7-2 combines with J gene TRBJ2-3, with D unresolved. The specimen was whole blood, collected in connection with sensitization to the hapten diphenylcyclopropenone (DPC). The clonotype was recovered from a woman between 45 and 65 years old with alopecia areata. Some clones in this sample may be carry-over from other donors' samples. CDR3 coding DNA: TGTGCCAGCAGCTTAAGCTATGCCACAGATACGCAGTATTTT. This sequence encodes CASSLSYATDTQYF.